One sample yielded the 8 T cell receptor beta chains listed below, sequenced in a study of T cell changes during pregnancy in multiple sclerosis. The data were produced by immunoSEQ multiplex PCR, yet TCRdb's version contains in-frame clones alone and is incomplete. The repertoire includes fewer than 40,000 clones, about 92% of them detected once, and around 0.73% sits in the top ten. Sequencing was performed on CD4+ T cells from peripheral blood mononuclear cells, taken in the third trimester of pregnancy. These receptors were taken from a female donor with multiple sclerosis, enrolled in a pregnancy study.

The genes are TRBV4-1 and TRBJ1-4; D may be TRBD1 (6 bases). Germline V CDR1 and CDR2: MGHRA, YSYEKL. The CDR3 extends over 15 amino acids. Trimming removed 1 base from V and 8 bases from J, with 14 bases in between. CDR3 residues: CASSQARTVGEKLFF. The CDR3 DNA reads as TGCGCCAGCAGCCAAGCCAGGACAGTGGGCGAAAAACTGTTTTTT.

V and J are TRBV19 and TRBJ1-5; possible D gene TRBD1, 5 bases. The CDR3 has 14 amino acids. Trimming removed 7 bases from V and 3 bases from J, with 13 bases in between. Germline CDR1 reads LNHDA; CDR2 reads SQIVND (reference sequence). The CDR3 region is CASTIRDYNQPQHF. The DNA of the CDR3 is TGTGCCAGTACCATCCGGGACTACAATCAGCCCCAGCATTTT.

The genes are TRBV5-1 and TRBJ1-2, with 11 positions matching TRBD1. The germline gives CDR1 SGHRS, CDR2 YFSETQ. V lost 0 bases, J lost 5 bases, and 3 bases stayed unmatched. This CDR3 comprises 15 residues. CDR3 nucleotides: TGCGCCAGCAGCTTGGGAGGACAGGGGGCTTATGGCTACACCTTC. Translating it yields CASSLGGQGAYGYTF.

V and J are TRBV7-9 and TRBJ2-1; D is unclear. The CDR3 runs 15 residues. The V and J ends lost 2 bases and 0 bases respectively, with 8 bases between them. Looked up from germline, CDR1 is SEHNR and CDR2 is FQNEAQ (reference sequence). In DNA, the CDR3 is TGTGCCAGCAGCTTATATTCCTTCTCCTACAATGAGCAGTTCTTC. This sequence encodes CASSLYSFSYNEQFF. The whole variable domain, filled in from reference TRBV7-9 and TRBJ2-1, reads DTGVSQNPRHKITKRGQNVTFRCDPISEHNRLYWYRQTLGQGPEFLTYFQNEAQLEKSRLLSDRFSAERPKGSFSTLEIQRTEQGDSAMYLCASSLYSFSYNEQFFGPGTRLTVL.

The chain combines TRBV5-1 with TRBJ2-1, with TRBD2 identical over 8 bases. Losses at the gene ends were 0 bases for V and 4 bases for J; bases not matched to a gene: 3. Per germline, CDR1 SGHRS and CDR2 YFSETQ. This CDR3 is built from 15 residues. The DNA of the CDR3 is TGCGCCAGCAGCTTGGGTCTAGCGGGTTACAATGAGCAGTTCTTC. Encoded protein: CASSLGLAGYNEQFF.

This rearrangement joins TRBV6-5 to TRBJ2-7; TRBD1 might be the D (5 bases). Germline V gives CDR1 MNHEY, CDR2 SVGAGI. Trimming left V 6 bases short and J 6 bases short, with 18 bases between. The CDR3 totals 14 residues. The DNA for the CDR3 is TGTGCCAGCAGACCCCAGGGAAGTAGAGGCGAGCAGTACTTC. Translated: CASRPQGSRGEQYF.

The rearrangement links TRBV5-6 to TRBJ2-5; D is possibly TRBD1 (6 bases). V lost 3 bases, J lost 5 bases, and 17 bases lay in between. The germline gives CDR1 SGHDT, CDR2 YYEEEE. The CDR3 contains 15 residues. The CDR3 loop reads CASSSLQGVLETQYF. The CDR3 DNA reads TGTGCCAGCAGCTCCCTACAGGGAGTGTTGGAGACCCAGTACTTC. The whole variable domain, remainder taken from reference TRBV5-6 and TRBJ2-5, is DAGVTQSPTHLIKTRGQQVTLRCSPKSGHDTVSWYQQALGQGPQFIFQYYEEEERQRGNFPDRFSGHQFPNYSSELNVNALLLGDSALYLCASSSLQGVLETQYFGPGTRLLVL.

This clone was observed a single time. The CDR3 nucleotides are TGTGCCATCAGTGTGGGGGCTTCCTCTGGCTACACCTTC. Residues: CAISVGASSGYTF. The genes are TRBV10-3 and TRBJ1-2, with a possible D match to TRBD1 (6 bases). The CDR3 runs to 13 residues. V was trimmed by 4 bases and J by 7 bases, leaving 13 bases between them. Looked up from germline, CDR1 is ENHRY and CDR2 is SYGVKD.